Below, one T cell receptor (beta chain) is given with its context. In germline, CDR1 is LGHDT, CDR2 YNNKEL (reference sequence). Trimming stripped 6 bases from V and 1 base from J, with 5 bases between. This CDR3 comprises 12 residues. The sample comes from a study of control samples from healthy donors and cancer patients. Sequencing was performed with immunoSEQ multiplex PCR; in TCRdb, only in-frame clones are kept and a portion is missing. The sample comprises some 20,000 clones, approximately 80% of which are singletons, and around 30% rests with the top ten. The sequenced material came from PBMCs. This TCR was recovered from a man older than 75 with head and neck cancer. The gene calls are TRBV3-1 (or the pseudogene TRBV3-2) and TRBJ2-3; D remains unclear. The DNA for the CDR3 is TGTGCCAGCAGTCGAGGCACAGATACGCAGTATTTT. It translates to CASSRGTDTQYF.